This record covers a single TCR beta chain. In this sample, this clonotype turned up many times. Its recognized antigen is unknown. Base quality data are lacking; no much larger clone is found one base away. As encoded in the germline V gene, CDR1 is SGHDT while CDR2 is YYEEEE. V and J lose 0 bases and 8 bases, and a span of 18 bases separates them. The CDR3 numbers 16 residues from cysteine through phenylalanine. CDR3 DNA is the only sequence kept; it has 48 bases, read in frame from the first base. The data were taken from a study of breast tumors, draining lymph nodes, adjacent tissues (dated by TCRdb to the mid-2010s). Turning to the overall study: TCR beta repertoires were compared across tumor, adjacent nontumor tissue and axillary lymph nodes obtained from breast cancer patients. In human breast cancer, the study set out to assess how tumor, surrounding tissue and draining lymph node repertoires relate to one another and whether T cells might be exchanged between them.

Findings and caveats that apply to the study as a whole: Tumor T-cell repertoires showed less diversity than lymph node repertoires and more diversity than nontumor tissue repertoires, and tumor T-cell repertoires showed preferential V and J gene usage. The data were considered consistent with the idea that most tumor T cells come from the lymph node and then expand in tumor tissue. The conclusion that tumor T cells originate in lymph nodes was framed as consistent with a hypothesis rather than directly demonstrated. In luminal-like breast cancer, tumor and nontumor tissue repertoires resembled each other significantly more than in basal-like breast cancer.

Sequencing was carried out with an Illumina HiSeq 2000. TCR beta chain libraries were generated through multiplex PCR amplification. High-throughput sequencing was used to analyze the amplified TCR beta chain products. TCRdb cleaned the public reads at Q25 with fastp, built clones with MiXCR and kept in-frame beta chains. Duplicate CDR3 protein sequences are folded into a single record with the most common DNA and genes. The sample contains fewer than 80,000 distinct CDR3 sequences, approximately 47% of them found a single time. The ten largest clones add up to over 7.5% of the sample. The V and J segments used are TRBV5-6 and TRBJ2-1; the D segment is perhaps TRBD1 or TRBD2, each sharing 6 matched bases. The sequence derives from a female donor with breast cancer. Some clones in this sample may be carry-over from other donors' samples. The specimen was breast tumor tissue. The CDR3 region has the sequence CASSLDGGLFTHEQFF. The DNA reads TGTGCCAGCAGCTTGGATGGGGGGCTATTTACCCATGAGCAGTTCTTC.